These 31 T cell receptor beta chains were all obtained from the same sample, sequenced in a study of T cells in Graves' hyperthyroidism and ophthalmopathy. It was RNA transcripts that yielded the amplified TCR beta CDR3 regions. Carried out on the TCR CDR3, a first-round RT-PCR used the HTBI primer set. TCRdb re-called the multiplex PCR reads with MiXCR, one entry per CDR3 protein. The table has more than 550,000 distinct CDR3 sequences, roughly 45% seen once. Sequenced input: peripheral blood or thyroid tissue (not recorded which). The origin of the receptors is an adult man with Graves' disease, either hyperthyroidism or ophthalmopathy (not recorded which).

The chain combines TRBV7-8 with TRBJ2-7, with D perhaps matching TRBD2 (6 bases). Germline CDR1 reads SGHVS; CDR2 reads FQNEAQ. This CDR3 comprises 14 residues. Between the trimmed V and J ends, which lost 4 bases and 4 bases, there was a span of 14 bases. Here the CDR3 reads CASSSLLGGYEQYF. Written as DNA, the CDR3 is TGTGCCAGCAGCTCCCTACTGGGGGGTTACGAGCAGTACTTC.

J is TRBJ1-6 and V is TRBV7-9, with a possible D match to TRBD1 (5 bases). This CDR3 has 14 amino acids. Germline assignment: CDR1 SEHNR and CDR2 FQNEAQ (reference sequence). The germline V and J ends were trimmed by 5 bases and 5 bases, with 10 bases remaining between them. CDR3 amino acids: CASSPRDDNSPLHF. CDR3 sequence (DNA): TGTGCCAGCAGCCCACGGGACGATAATTCACCCCTCCACTTT.

This chain uses TRBV9 with TRBJ2-2; the D call may be TRBD1 or TRBD2 (5 bases each). V was clipped by 5 bases and J by 7 bases, with 15 bases between them. The germline V gene encodes CDR1 SGDLS and CDR2 YYNGEE. The CDR3 is 14 residues long. The CDR3 DNA sequence: TGTGCCAGCAGTTACGGGGCAGGCGGCGGGGAGCTGTTTTTT. Translated: CASSYGAGGGELFF.

The chain has TRBV7-9 and TRBJ1-2; D is ambiguous. The germline CDR1 and CDR2 sequences are SEHNR and FQNEAQ (reference sequence). Trimming removed 2 bases at V and 5 bases at J, with 9 bases between. The CDR3 has 13 residues. CDR3: CASSLHAEYGYTF. The DNA for the CDR3 is TGTGCCAGCAGCTTACACGCTGAGTATGGCTACACCTTC.

In regard to this clonotype: At one end, the junction sequence differs from germline, possibly due to a read error. V usage is TRBV5-5 and J usage is TRBJ2-7; tentatively, D is TRBD1 (6 bases). The V gene's germline CDR1 is SGHKS and CDR2 YYEKEE (reference sequence). The CDR3 is 15 amino acids. CDR3: CASSHPSTGSYEQYF. For the CDR3, the DNA is TGCGCCAGCAGCCATCCATCGACAGGCTCCTACGAGCAGTACTTC.

The chain carries TRBV20-1 and TRBJ1-6; D is undetermined. This CDR3 comprises 17 residues. Trimming shortened V by 3 bases and J by 0 bases, and 15 bases separated the two germline ends. Germline V lookup: CDR1 DFQATT, CDR2 SNEGSKA (reference sequence). This chain's CDR3 is CSASVSGSSSYNSPLHF. CDR3 nucleotide sequence: TGCAGTGCTAGTGTTTCCGGCTCGAGCTCCTATAATTCACCCCTCCACTTT.

As regards this clonotype: A much larger clone lies a single base off, so this may be a read error. The chain employs TRBV24-1 and TRBJ1-2, with 7 bases fitting TRBD1. V lost 11 bases, J lost 8 bases, and 13 bases stayed unmatched. Per the germline V gene, CDR1 is KGHDR and CDR2 is SFDVKD. This CDR3 spans 13 amino acids. CDR3: CASSHPRDRGYTF. The CDR3 bases are TGTGCCAGCAGCCACCCTCGGGACAGAGGCTACACCTTC.

This chain joins TRBV4-1 and TRBJ2-7; 10 bases align to TRBD1. The length of the CDR3 is 19 residues. CDR1 is MGHRA, CDR2 YSYEKL, per germline. After removal of 2 bases from V and 5 bases from J, the junction contained 18 bases not matched to a gene. The CDR3 region has the DNA TGCGCCAGCAGCCAACCTGGACAGGGGGTGATGGTTCGCACTAACGAGCAGTACTTC. Amino acids: CASSQPGQGVMVRTNEQYF.

With regard to this clonotype: A much larger clone is a single base away; this may be a read error. CDR3 DNA sequence: TGTGCCAGCAGTGCAATGAACACTAAAGCTTTCTTT. Translating gives CASSAMNTKAFF. This chain links TRBV7-9 with TRBJ1-1; no reliable D call. The germline CDR1 and CDR2 sequences are SEHNR and FQNEAQ (reference sequence). The CDR3 loop spans 12 amino acids.

This clonotype was picked up many times. In DNA form, the CDR3 reads TGTGCCAGCACGACAGGGGCTAACTATGGCTACACCTTC. This gives the protein CASTTGANYGYTF. The chain employs TRBV19 and TRBJ1-2, with 8 bases fitting TRBD1. This CDR3 is 13 amino acids long. Per the germline V gene, CDR1 is LNHDA and CDR2 is SQIVND (reference sequence). Germline trimming cut 9 bases from V and 0 bases from J; bases unmatched to any gene: 3.

The CDR3 region has the DNA TGTGCCAGCAGCTTAGCGACAGGGTCCGGGGCCAACGTCCTGACTTTC. It encodes CASSLATGSGANVLTF. The genes are TRBV7-9 and TRBJ2-6; 7 nucleotides agree with TRBD1. The germline V gene encodes CDR1 SEHNR and CDR2 FQNEAQ (reference sequence). The CDR3 contains 16 residues. Trimming cost V 0 bases and J 4 bases; bases outside gene matches: 3.

The chain employs TRBV24-1 and TRBJ2-7, with unresolved D. The CDR3 totals 15 residues. V was cut by 2 bases and J by 3 bases, with 13 bases left in between. Germline loops: CDR1 KGHDR, CDR2 SFDVKD. CDR3 in DNA: TGTGCCACCAGTGATTCCAAAAGACGGATCTACGAGCAGTACTTC. It translates to CATSDSKRRIYEQYF.

This chain uses TRBV7-9 with TRBJ1-1; 9 bases line up with TRBD1. Germline V gene sequence: CDR1 SEHNR, CDR2 FQNEAQ (reference sequence). This CDR3 region has 15 residues. J was trimmed by 10 bases and V by 5 bases; bases with no gene match: 14. The CDR3 sequence is CASSQSGQGPNGAFF. Here the CDR3 DNA reads TGTGCCAGCAGCCAATCGGGACAGGGCCCCAATGGAGCTTTCTTT.

This clonotype was picked up a small number of times. The chain joins TRBV24-1 to TRBJ1-1, with D perhaps TRBD1 (5 bases). The CDR3 spans 12 residues. Germline V gene sequence: CDR1 KGHDR, CDR2 SFDVKD. Trimming removed 4 bases at V and 5 bases at J, with 7 bases between. CDR3 region: CATSDRETEAFF. The CDR3 DNA follows: TGTGCCACCAGTGACAGGGAGACTGAAGCTTTCTTT.

This clonotype was counted only a few times. The rearrangement uses TRBV12-3 or TRBV12-4 and TRBJ1-5; the D gene is possibly TRBD1 (6 bases). Trimming shortened V by 6 bases and J by 5 bases, and 20 bases separated the two germline ends. CDR3 size: 16 residues. The CDR3 bases are TGTGCCAGCAGCGCAAACAGGGAAGGAAAGGATCAGCCCCAGCATTTT. Translated: CASSANREGKDQPQHF.

The sample holds a few counts of this clonotype. The chain links TRBV7-6 to TRBJ1-2; D gene uncertain. Germline CDR1 and CDR2: SGHVS and FNYEAQ. The CDR3 runs 15 residues. Trimming shortened V by 5 bases and J by 7 bases, and 20 bases separated the two germline ends. Here the CDR3 DNA reads TGTGCCAGCAGCCAAGTTCCCACCCAATATTCTGGCTACACCTTC. Residues: CASSQVPTQYSGYTF.

Ten or more counts support this clonotype. The rearrangement joins TRBV10-2 to TRBJ1-3; D ambiguous. The ends were cut back, 4 bases at V and 3 bases at J, with 13 bases in the middle. CDR1 is WSHSY, CDR2 SAAADI, per germline. The CDR3 sequence is 15 residues long. The CDR3 spells CASSVGKLGGNTIYF. In DNA, the CDR3 is TGCGCCAGCAGTGTGGGGAAGTTGGGTGGAAACACCATATATTTT.

DNA for the CDR3: TGTGCCAGCAGCGTAGAGGGGGTTGGGGGTTTCACAGATACGCAGTATTTT. It specifies CASSVEGVGGFTDTQYF. The chain is built from TRBV9 and TRBJ2-3, with D perhaps matching TRBD1 (6 bases). The germline gives CDR1 SGDLS, CDR2 YYNGEE. The germline V and J ends were trimmed by 0 bases and 2 bases, with 16 bases remaining between them. This CDR3 spans 17 amino acids.

The rearrangement joins TRBV6-5 to TRBJ2-5; D ambiguous. Germline V gene sequence: CDR1 MNHEY, CDR2 SVGAGI. V lost 5 bases to trimming and J lost 3 bases, with 13 bases between them. This CDR3 contains 14 residues. CDR3 residues: CASSHGVGKETQYF. In DNA form, the CDR3 reads TGTGCCAGCAGTCATGGGGTAGGCAAAGAGACCCAGTACTTC.

This clonotype was picked up many times. The V and J genes are TRBV20-1 and TRBJ2-5; TRBD1 aligns across 9 bases. The CDR3 sequence is 14 residues long. Germline CDR1 reads DFQATT; CDR2 reads SNEGSKA (reference sequence). After removal of 1 base from V and 5 bases from J, the junction contained 5 bases not matched to a gene. CDR3 protein: CSARGETGGETQYF. The CDR3 DNA sequence: TGCAGTGCTAGAGGGGAAACAGGGGGCGAGACCCAGTACTTC.

This clonotype showed up many times. This sequence joins TRBV19 and TRBJ1-5; the D gene is possibly TRBD1 (5 bases). Germline CDR1 is LNHDA and CDR2 is SQIVND (reference sequence). This CDR3 is built from 13 residues. The ends were cut back, 6 bases at V and 8 bases at J, with 14 bases in the middle. Here the CDR3 reads CASSGTALEPQHF. For the CDR3, the DNA is TGTGCCAGTAGCGGGACCGCTCTTGAGCCCCAGCATTTT.

CDR3 sequence: CASSQEQGYLETQYF. The CDR3 nucleotides read TGTGCCAGCAGCCAAGAACAGGGTTACCTGGAGACCCAGTACTTC. The genes are TRBV3-1 and TRBJ2-5, with a possible D match to TRBD1 (6 bases). Looked up from germline, CDR1 is LGHDT and CDR2 is YNNKEL (reference sequence). Trimming pared 0 bases from V and 5 bases from J, leaving 13 bases between. The length of the CDR3 is 15 residues.

This chain connects TRBV7-9 to TRBJ2-5, with 7 bases identical to TRBD1. CDR1 is SEHNR and CDR2 is FQNEAQ in the germline V gene (reference sequence). There are 15 residues in the CDR3. V shed 4 bases, J shed 5 bases, and the junction held 10 bases outside the gene matches. Written as DNA, the CDR3 is TGTGCCAGCAGCTCCCTACAGGGGAGTAGGGAGACCCAGTACTTC. Amino acids: CASSSLQGSRETQYF. The variable domain in full, completed from reference TRBV7-9 and TRBJ2-5, reads DTGVSQNPRHKITKRGQNVTFRCDPISEHNRLYWYRQTLGQGPEFLTYFQNEAQLEKSRLLSDRFSAERPKGSFSTLEIQRTEQGDSAMYLCASSSLQGSRETQYFGPGTRLLVL.

With respect to this clonotype: This sequence may be a read error, since a much larger clone differs from it by one base. V gene TRBV11-2 combines with J gene TRBJ1-2, with no clear D. The CDR3 sequence is 15 residues long. Deletions cut 9 bases from V and 4 bases from J, with 21 bases between. Germline V gene lookup returns CDR1 SGHAT and CDR2 FQNNGV. The CDR3 region has the DNA TGTGCCAGGAGCCCGAGTTTGGGTCACGGCTATGGCTACACCTTC. Its protein is CARSPSLGHGYGYTF.

Concerning this clonotype: At one boundary the junction diverges from the germline segment, which might be a read error. CDR3 loop: CASSLARDRGLFQPQHF. The CDR3 DNA reads as TGTGCCAGCAGCTTAGCCAGGGACAGGGGGCTATTTCAGCCCCAACATTTT. The chain couples TRBV25-1 to TRBJ1-5; TRBD1 aligns across 12 bases. Germline CDR1 reads MGHDK; CDR2 reads SYGVNS. The CDR3 has 17 residues.

Of note for this clonotype: It may be a read error: a sequence one base away is much more abundant. J is TRBJ1-6 and V is TRBV19; D is perhaps TRBD1 (5 bases). CDR3 length: 14 residues. Looked up from germline, CDR1 is LNHDA and CDR2 is SQIVND (reference sequence). V gave up 5 bases and J gave up 10 bases, with 15 bases separating them. The CDR3 sequence is CASSPAGRESPLHF. CDR3 nucleotides: TGTGCCAGTAGTCCTGCAGGGAGGGAATCACCCCTCCACTTT.

This chain links TRBV2 with TRBJ2-5; D remains ambiguous. Trimming shortened V by 6 bases and J by 11 bases, and 16 bases separated the two germline ends. Germline V CDR1 and CDR2: SNHLY, FYNNEI. There are 12 residues in the CDR3. The CDR3 bases are TGTGCCAGCAGCTCGGACGGGCCAGAGCAGTACTTC. This codes for CASSSDGPEQYF. The full variable domain, completed using reference TRBV2 and TRBJ2-5, is EPEVTQTPSHQVTQMGQEVILRCVPISNHLYFYWYRQILGQKVEFLVSFYNNEISEKSEIFDDQFSVERPDGSNFTLKIRSTKLEDSAMYFCASSSDGPEQYFGPGTRLLVL.

The V and J genes are TRBV6-5 and TRBJ1-2; no firm D call. V shed 5 bases and J shed 1 base, with 17 bases lying between them. This CDR3 spans 16 amino acids. Germline lookup yields CDR1 MNHEY and CDR2 SVGAGI. As DNA, the CDR3 is TGTGCCAGCAGTGAAGTATCAATAGGCGTTAACTATGGCTACACCTTC. Its protein is CASSEVSIGVNYGYTF.

This chain uses TRBV20-1 with TRBJ2-5; no clear D gene. The length of the CDR3 is 13 residues. Germline V lookup: CDR1 DFQATT, CDR2 SNEGSKA (reference sequence). Between the trimmed V and J ends, which lost 0 bases and 9 bases, there was a span of 14 bases. The CDR3 region has the DNA TGCAGTGCTAGAGAGGCGCCCGGGCAGCCCCAGTACTTC. This encodes CSAREAPGQPQYF.

This chain uses TRBV7-3 with TRBJ2-1, with 12 bases matching TRBD2. The length of the CDR3 is 16 residues. The germline CDR1 and CDR2 sequences are SGHTA and FQGTGA. Trimming at V came to 2 bases and at J to 7 bases, leaving 6 bases not matched to a gene. CDR3 coding DNA: TGTGCCAGCAGCTTAGCTAGCGGGGGGGCGAGGAATGAGCAGTTCTTC. Translated, it gives CASSLASGGARNEQFF.

The chain couples TRBV6-5 to TRBJ1-1; perhaps TRBD1 as D (6 bases). The CDR3 totals 14 residues. Germline V gene sequence: CDR1 MNHEY, CDR2 SVGAGI. V lost 4 bases and J 4 bases, leaving 13 bases between the germline ends. This CDR3 reads CASSSQGYSTEAFF. The CDR3 DNA reads as TGTGCCAGCAGTTCACAGGGTTACAGCACTGAAGCTTTCTTT.